These 31 T cell receptor beta chains were all obtained from the same sample, sequenced in a study of blood T cell repertoires in COVID-19. Libraries were prepared by immunoSEQ multiplex PCR; TCRdb keeps only in-frame clonotypes and omits some of them. The repertoire holds some 340,000 clones, with roughly 85% as singletons. The sequencing input was peripheral blood. Receptor source: a woman aged 18-29 years with acute or convalescent COVID-19.

The chain joins TRBV7-9 to TRBJ2-3, with D unresolved. V was shortened by 5 bases and J by 13 bases, with 16 bases between the two germline ends. CDR3 length: 12 residues. CDR1 and CDR2 (germline): SEHNR, FQNEAQ (reference sequence). CDR3 in amino acids: CASSEIFTREYF. The CDR3 DNA reads as TGTGCCAGCAGCGAGATCTTTACACGGGAGTATTTT.

The genes are TRBV7-9 and TRBJ2-1; perhaps TRBD2 as D (5 bases). CDR3 length equals 15 residues. Trimming stripped 1 base from V and 8 bases from J, with 15 bases between. Germline V gene sequence: CDR1 SEHNR, CDR2 FQNEAQ (reference sequence). DNA for the CDR3: TGTGCCAGCAGCTTAGGGCGGGTCACATGGGATGAGCAGTTCTTC. Translating gives CASSLGRVTWDEQFF.

The chain couples TRBV4-1 to TRBJ2-7, with 9 bases matching TRBD1. This CDR3 has 16 amino acids. From germline, CDR1 is MGHRA and CDR2 YSYEKL. V gave up 0 bases and J gave up 4 bases; unmatched junction bases: 7. The CDR3 here is CASSQDTNRGLYEQYF. In nucleotides, the CDR3 is TGCGCCAGCAGCCAAGATACCAACAGGGGGCTTTACGAGCAGTACTTC.

The CDR3 nucleotides are TGTGCCAGCAGCCCCCGTAACAATCAGCCCCAGCATTTT. This gives the protein CASSPRNNQPQHF. This sequence joins TRBV11-2 and TRBJ1-5, with D unclear. Trimming took 5 bases from V and 3 from J, leaving 8 bases between them. The germline V gene has CDR1 SGHAT and CDR2 FQNNGV. The CDR3 totals 13 residues.

The V call is TRBV27, the J call TRBJ2-5; D possibly corresponds to TRBD2 (7 bases). CDR3 length: 13 residues. Trimming took off 6 bases at V and 4 bases at J, with 12 bases between the two ends. Germline V gene sequence: CDR1 MNHEY, CDR2 SMNVEV (reference sequence). The CDR3 region is CASSTGRAETQYF. The CDR3 nucleotides are TGTGCCAGCAGCACAGGGAGGGCAGAGACCCAGTACTTC.

This rearrangement joins TRBV7-9 to TRBJ1-6; 8 nucleotides align to TRBD1. Germline assignment: CDR1 SEHNR and CDR2 FQNEAQ (reference sequence). The CDR3 spans 15 residues. V was clipped by 5 bases and J by 7 bases; unmatched bases: 7. Written as DNA, the CDR3 is TGTGCCAGCAGCCCGGGACAGGCGGGGAATTCACCCCTCCACTTT. This translates into CASSPGQAGNSPLHF.

This clone was detected a few times. This sample also contains other DNA sequences that code for the same CDR3. The CDR3 sequence: CASSAGQGARNEQFF. CDR3 in DNA: TGTGCCAGCAGCGCCGGACAGGGGGCGCGGAATGAGCAGTTCTTC. The chain links TRBV2 to TRBJ2-1, with 11 bases lining up with TRBD1. Germline V CDR1 and CDR2: SNHLY, FYNNEI. This CDR3 has 15 residues. V gave up 6 bases and J gave up 7 bases; unmatched junction bases: 8.

This chain connects TRBV30 to TRBJ2-7; 10 nucleotides align to TRBD2. Germline CDR1 GTSNPN, CDR2 SVGIG (reference sequence). The CDR3 runs to 16 residues. Trimming at V came to 4 bases and at J to 2 bases, leaving 11 bases not matched to a gene. The chain's CDR3 is CAWNMVVAGGAYEQYF. Here the CDR3 DNA reads TGTGCCTGGAATATGGTAGTAGCGGGGGGAGCCTACGAGCAGTACTTC.

With regard to this clone: The identical CDR3 is also encoded by other nucleotide sequences in the sample. The chain has TRBV2 and TRBJ2-1; 8 nucleotides agree with TRBD2. The CDR3 loop spans 15 amino acids. CDR1 is SNHLY and CDR2 is FYNNEI in the germline V gene. The trim removed 6 bases at V and 0 bases at J, leaving 4 bases unmatched. CDR3 in amino acids: CASRATSGSYNEQFF. The DNA for the CDR3 is TGTGCCAGCAGGGCCACTAGCGGCTCCTACAATGAGCAGTTCTTC. Based on the CDR3 plus reference TRBV2 and TRBJ2-1, the full variable domain is EPEVTQTPSHQVTQMGQEVILRCVPISNHLYFYWYRQILGQKVEFLVSFYNNEISEKSEIFDDQFSVERPDGSNFTLKIRSTKLEDSAMYFCASRATSGSYNEQFFGPGTRLTVL.

This clone was picked up a small number of times. The chain has TRBV30 and TRBJ2-7, with TRBD1 matching 8 bases. The germline gives CDR1 GTSNPN, CDR2 SVGIG (reference sequence). J was trimmed by 3 bases and V by 6 bases; bases with no gene match: 10. This CDR3 comprises 14 residues. The DNA of the CDR3 is TGTGCCTGCCGCAGGACAGGGACGATCTACGAGCAGTACTTC. As protein: CACRRTGTIYEQYF.

The chain links TRBV9 to TRBJ2-5, with TRBD2 as a possible D gene (6 bases). Germline loops: CDR1 SGDLS, CDR2 YYNGEE. CDR3 size: 15 residues. Trimming removed 6 bases at V and 5 bases at J, with 20 bases between. In DNA, the CDR3 is TGTGCCAGCACCCTCTCGACCGGGACTCGGGAGACCCAGTACTTC. Protein product: CASTLSTGTRETQYF.

V gene TRBV2 combines with J gene TRBJ2-1, with D perhaps matching TRBD2 (6 bases). The CDR3 contains 16 residues. V was clipped by 4 bases and J by 0 bases, with 13 bases between them. CDR1 is SNHLY and CDR2 is FYNNEI in the germline V gene. The chain's CDR3 is CASSGRERSSYNEQFF. CDR3 in DNA: TGTGCCAGCAGTGGGAGGGAGCGGAGCTCCTACAATGAGCAGTTCTTC.

V and J are TRBV5-1 and TRBJ1-6, with TRBD1 matching 9 bases. The CDR3 is made up of 14 amino acids. Germline V gives CDR1 SGHRS, CDR2 YFSETQ. J gave up 10 bases and V 4 bases, and 6 bases lay outside the gene matches. DNA of the CDR3: TGCGCCAGCAGCCTTGGGACAGGGCTATCACCCCTCCACTTT. It yields the protein CASSLGTGLSPLHF.

The gene calls are TRBV19 and TRBJ2-7; 9 nucleotides agree with TRBD1. V dropped 10 bases and J dropped 4; count of bases not matched to a gene: 8. CDR3 length equals 13 residues. Germline lookup yields CDR1 LNHDA and CDR2 SQIVND (reference sequence). CDR3 nucleotide sequence: TGTGCCACACCGGGACAGGGTATATACGAGCAGTACTTC. Translating gives CATPGQGIYEQYF.

The J gene is TRBJ1-5, the V gene TRBV7-4; the match to TRBD1 covers 8 bases. CDR1 SGHVT and CDR2 SQSDAQ come from the germline V gene. This CDR3 comprises 16 residues. The V and J ends lost 1 base and 9 bases, in that order; junction bases with no gene match: 11. CDR3 in amino acids: CASSLEGTGDGGPQHF. As DNA, the CDR3 is TGTGCCAGCAGCTTAGAAGGGACAGGAGACGGGGGGCCCCAGCATTTT.

This clone was seen a handful of times. This rearrangement joins TRBV11-2 to TRBJ1-2, with D perhaps TRBD1 (6 bases). The CDR3 spans 17 residues. Trimming shortened V by 2 bases and J by 1 base, and 17 bases separated the two germline ends. Looked up from germline, CDR1 is SGHAT and CDR2 is FQNNGV. The CDR3 DNA reads TGTGCCAGCAGCTTAAGGACAGCAAACTCATTTAACTATGGCTACACCTTC. Translated: CASSLRTANSFNYGYTF. Full variable domain (missing parts from reference TRBV11-2 and TRBJ1-2): EAGVAQSPRYKIIEKRQSVAFWCNPISGHATLYWYQQILGQGPKLLIQFQNNGVVDDSQLPKDRFSAERLKGVDSTLKIQPAKLEDSAVYLCASSLRTANSFNYGYTFGSGTRLTVV.

This clone was recorded only once. The chain employs TRBV24-1 and TRBJ1-4; D perhaps matches TRBD1 (6 bases). The germline V gene has CDR1 KGHDR and CDR2 SFDVKD. The CDR3 contains 13 residues. V shed 5 bases and J shed 15 bases, with 18 bases lying between them. CDR3 amino acids: CATSGNFDRRMFF. In DNA, the CDR3 is TGTGCCACCAGTGGGAATTTTGACAGGAGGATGTTTTTT.

The CDR3 loop reads CASTVRRLYQETQYF. The CDR3 bases are TGTGCCAGCACCGTGAGGAGATTGTACCAAGAGACCCAGTACTTC. The rearrangement uses TRBV2 and TRBJ2-5; D is uncertain. The CDR3 is 15 amino acids. The ends were cut back, 7 bases at V and 0 bases at J, with 15 bases in the middle. Per the germline V gene, CDR1 is SNHLY and CDR2 is FYNNEI.

The sample holds a few counts of this clone. The CDR3 coding sequence is TGTGCCAGCAGCGACCTAGCAACGGGGGTCAATGAGCAGTTCTTC. Protein: CASSDLATGVNEQFF. This chain joins TRBV9 and TRBJ2-1; possibly TRBD2 for D (6 bases). CDR1 and CDR2 (germline): SGDLS, YYNGEE. The CDR3 runs to 15 residues. With 3 bases removed from V and 6 bases from J, the gap between germline ends came to 16 bases.

A word on this clone: This sample also contains other DNA sequences that code for the same CDR3. This rearrangement joins TRBV10-3 to TRBJ2-3; 8 nucleotides match TRBD2. V lost 0 bases, J lost 1 base, and 0 bases stayed unmatched. Looked up from germline, CDR1 is ENHRY and CDR2 is SYGVKD. The CDR3 totals 15 residues. The chain's CDR3 is CAISESRGGTDTQYF. The CDR3 DNA follows: TGTGCCATCAGTGAGTCGCGGGGGGGCACAGATACGCAGTATTTT.

V is TRBV6-1 and J is TRBJ1-1; no firm D call. Germline values: CDR1 MNHNS, CDR2 SASEGT. The CDR3 is 13 residues long. Trimming took 1 base from V and 0 from J, leaving 3 bases between them. The CDR3 region is CASSEDMNTEAFF. As DNA, the CDR3 is TGTGCCAGCAGTGAAGACATGAACACTGAAGCTTTCTTT.

This chain connects TRBV5-1 to TRBJ1-3; 12 bases match TRBD1. With 3 bases clipped from V and 1 base from J, the junction kept 2 bases outside the gene matches. The CDR3 is made up of 16 amino acids. The germline V gene encodes CDR1 SGHRS and CDR2 YFSETQ. The CDR3 is CASSSGQGASGNTIYF. The CDR3 DNA reads as TGCGCCAGCAGCTCGGGACAGGGGGCTTCTGGAAACACCATATATTTT.

The rearrangement joins TRBV7-3 to TRBJ2-6; no clear D. The V and J ends lost 5 bases and 4 bases respectively, with 6 bases between them. The CDR3 is 13 amino acids. Germline loops: CDR1 SGHTA, CDR2 FQGTGA. For the CDR3, the DNA is TGTGCCAGCAGCGCCGCGGGGGCCAACGTCCTGACTTTC. Its protein is CASSAAGANVLTF. The full variable domain, with the rest looked up from reference TRBV7-3 and TRBJ2-6, is GAGVSQTPSNKVTEKGKYVELRCDPISGHTALYWYRQSLGQGPEFLIYFQGTGAADDSGLPNDRFFAVRPEGSVSTLKIQRTERGDSAVYLCASSAAGANVLTFGAGSRLTVL.

Note on this clone: Since a far larger clone is one base different, this is likely a read error. The chain couples TRBV7-3 to TRBJ2-5; 7 positions agree with TRBD1. Germline loops: CDR1 SGHTA, CDR2 FQGTGA. With V trimmed by 4 bases and J by 2 bases, 1 base remained unmatched. This CDR3 comprises 13 residues. This CDR3 reads CASSSGQQETQYF. The CDR3, as DNA: TGTGCCAGCAGCTCGGGACAGCAAGAGACCCAGTACTTC.

The V call is TRBV6-5, the J call TRBJ2-2, with a possible D match to TRBD1 (7 bases). The CDR3 loop spans 16 amino acids. Trimming took off 4 bases at V and 5 bases at J, with 17 bases between the two ends. Germline V gene sequence: CDR1 MNHEY, CDR2 SVGAGI. Written as DNA, the CDR3 is TGTGCCAGCAGTTCCCAGTTCAGGGGGGAGACCGGGGAGCTGTTTTTT. Encoded protein: CASSSQFRGETGELFF.

CDR3 DNA: TGTGCCAGCAGCGCCTCCGGGACAGTGGGACACAATTCACCCCTCCACTTT. As protein: CASSASGTVGHNSPLHF. The rearrangement joins TRBV9 to TRBJ1-6; TRBD1 agrees at 7 bases. V lost 3 bases and J lost 7; bases outside the gene matches: 13. This CDR3 comprises 17 residues. Looked up from germline, CDR1 is SGDLS and CDR2 is YYNGEE.

The chain uses TRBV9 and TRBJ2-6, with TRBD1 as a possible D gene (6 bases). The CDR3 has 16 residues. CDR1 is SGDLS and CDR2 is YYNGEE in the germline V gene. V was clipped by 3 bases and J by 3 bases, with 13 bases between them. CDR3 DNA sequence: TGTGCCAGCAGCGCCTCTACAGGGATTGGGGCCAACGTCCTGACTTTC. Translated: CASSASTGIGANVLTF.

This rearrangement joins TRBV14 to TRBJ1-3; tentatively, D is TRBD1 (6 bases). V lost 4 bases and J 3 bases, leaving 13 bases between the germline ends. This CDR3 has 15 residues. Germline CDR1 is SGHDN and CDR2 is FVKESK. DNA of the CDR3: TGTGCCAGCAGCCGATCAGGGGATGGTGGAAACACCATATATTTT. Translated, it gives CASSRSGDGGNTIYF.

In its sample, this clone was seen once. CDR3 DNA: TGCGCCAGCAGTCAGTCGACTAGCGGGTGGACAAATGAGCAGTTCTTC. Encoded protein: CASSQSTSGWTNEQFF. The chain carries TRBV23-1 and TRBJ2-1, with 10 bases aligning to TRBD2. TRBV23-1 is an open reading frame, and its role is uncertain. J lost 7 bases, V lost 3 bases, and 9 bases had no gene match. This CDR3 is built from 16 residues.

This chain uses TRBV24-1 with TRBJ2-1; 11 bases fit TRBD2. The CDR3 is made up of 15 amino acids. Per the germline V gene, CDR1 is KGHDR and CDR2 is SFDVKD. V shed 5 bases, J shed 6 bases, and the junction held 5 bases outside the gene matches. As DNA, the CDR3 is TGTGCCACCAGTGCTAGCGGGAGGATAGTCAATGAGCAGTTCTTC. Translating gives CATSASGRIVNEQFF.

This chain connects TRBV5-6 to TRBJ1-3; 7 bases fit TRBD1. Germline V gives CDR1 SGHDT, CDR2 YYEEEE. With 3 bases clipped from V and 2 bases from J, the junction kept 5 bases outside the gene matches. The CDR3 sequence is 15 residues long. Here the CDR3 DNA reads TGTGCCAGCAGCTCGGTAGGACAGGCTGGAAACACCATATATTTT. Translating gives CASSSVGQAGNTIYF.